The 12 T cell receptor beta chains below all came from one sample that was sequenced in a study of T cells after yellow fever vaccination. Each CDR3 protein is one row after TCRdb ran MiXCR on the 5' RACE reads. This sample carries 340,000 or so distinct CDR3 sequences, under 15% of them seen once, and the ten largest clones take roughly 3%. Sequences were derived from CD4+ T cells sorted from PBMCs, sampled 15 days after the yellow fever booster vaccination. The receptors come from a man aged 18-30 years who received the YFV17D yellow fever vaccine.

The chain has TRBV4-2 and TRBJ1-2, with D uncertain. Trimming removed 6 bases from V and 7 bases from J, with 21 bases in between. The CDR3 runs 15 residues. The germline V gene has CDR1 LGHNA and CDR2 YNFKEQ. DNA of the CDR3: TGTGCCAGCAGTCAGATTCTTTCGGGAACAGCTGGCTACACCTTC. It is translated as CASSQILSGTAGYTF.

This clonotype was detected only a few times. The chain combines TRBV6-5 with TRBJ1-5, with 11 bases that match TRBD1. V shed 4 bases, J shed 7 bases, and the junction held 9 bases outside the gene matches. Germline CDR1 is MNHEY and CDR2 is SVGAGI. CDR3 length equals 16 residues. DNA of the CDR3: TGTGCCAGCAGTTTTGCCGGGACAGGGGGTGGACAGCCCCAGCATTTT. Its translation: CASSFAGTGGGQPQHF.

The chain is built from TRBV5-6 and TRBJ2-1; D may match TRBD1 or TRBD2 (6 bases each). V was shortened by 5 bases and J by 3 bases, with 9 bases between the two germline ends. Germline CDR1 reads SGHDT; CDR2 reads YYEEEE. The length of the CDR3 is 13 residues. The CDR3 coding sequence is TGTGCCAGCAGGCGGGACAACTACAATGAGCAGTTCTTC. Its protein is CASRRDNYNEQFF.

This clonotype was found many times. The V gene is TRBV3-1, the J gene TRBJ2-5, with TRBD1 matching over 7 bases. This CDR3 is built from 15 residues. The ends lost 4 bases at V and 1 base at J; junction bases unmatched: 6. Germline assignment: CDR1 LGHDT and CDR2 YNNKEL (reference sequence). The CDR3: CASSLLGTAQETQYF. CDR3 DNA: TGTGCCAGCAGCCTTCTCGGGACAGCCCAAGAGACCCAGTACTTC.

This clonotype was seen at least ten times. The genes are TRBV5-5 and TRBJ2-7, with D hard to call. CDR3 size: 14 residues. The V end was cut by 2 bases, the J end by 1 base, with 10 bases between. Per germline, CDR1 SGHKS and CDR2 YYEKEE (reference sequence). The CDR3 coding sequence is TGTGCCAGCAGCTTACGCGCAGAATCCTACGAGCAGTACTTC. Protein product: CASSLRAESYEQYF.

This clonotype was found a few times. For the CDR3, the DNA is TGTGCCAGCAGTGAACAAGAGAACACTGAAGCTTTCTTT. Translating gives CASSEQENTEAFF. The chain links TRBV25-1 to TRBJ1-1; D remains unclear. V lost 2 bases and J lost 1, with 5 bases in between. Germline CDR1 is MGHDK and CDR2 is SYGVNS. The CDR3 has 13 residues.

This clonotype was recorded once. The rearrangement uses TRBV20-1 and TRBJ2-2, with D uncertain. The germline V gene has CDR1 DFQATT and CDR2 SNEGSKA (reference sequence). The CDR3 consists of 16 residues. Trimming took off 4 bases at V and 0 bases at J, with 15 bases between the two ends. The CDR3 here is CSATSTYYANTGELFF. The DNA of the CDR3 is TGCAGTGCTACGTCCACATACTACGCGAACACCGGGGAGCTGTTTTTT.

V is TRBV20-1 and J is TRBJ2-2; a weak D match, TRBD1 (5 bases). CDR3 length: 16 residues. The germline V gene has CDR1 DFQATT and CDR2 SNEGSKA (reference sequence). V dropped 0 bases and J dropped 5 bases, with 16 bases sitting between them. This CDR3 is CSARDVRLSGTGELFF. In DNA, the CDR3 is TGCAGTGCTAGAGATGTTCGCCTCTCAGGGACCGGGGAGCTGTTTTTT.

This chain joins TRBV30 and TRBJ1-1; D is perhaps TRBD1 (6 bases). CDR1 and CDR2 from the germline V gene are GTSNPN and SVGIG (reference sequence). V lost 2 bases, J lost 0 bases, and 13 bases lay in between. CDR3 length: 15 residues. This CDR3 is CAWSLGQFMNTEAFF. The CDR3 bases are TGTGCCTGGAGTTTAGGACAGTTCATGAACACTGAAGCTTTCTTT.

This clonotype was counted a few times. The V call is TRBV30, the J call TRBJ1-2; D remains ambiguous. Germline loops: CDR1 GTSNPN, CDR2 SVGIG (reference sequence). CDR3 length: 13 amino acids. Trimming took off 0 bases at V and 3 bases at J, with 8 bases between the two ends. CDR3 nucleotide sequence: TGTGCCTGGAGTGTAGGGCGGCACTATGGCTACACCTTC. Its translation is CAWSVGRHYGYTF.

V gene TRBV5-1 combines with J gene TRBJ2-3, with D perhaps TRBD2 (5 bases). Germline CDR1 SGHRS, CDR2 YFSETQ. The CDR3 runs to 14 residues. Trimming took 4 bases from V and 2 from J, leaving 11 bases between them. The CDR3 bases are TGCGCCAGCAGCCCGGCGGGTCTCACAGATACGCAGTATTTT. Translated, it gives CASSPAGLTDTQYF.

Many counts were recorded for this clonotype. This sequence joins TRBV12-3 or TRBV12-4 and TRBJ2-4; D call uncertain. With 3 bases removed from V and 7 bases from J, the gap between germline ends came to 13 bases. There are 14 residues in the CDR3. In nucleotides, the CDR3 is TGTGCCAGCAGTTTGGGCCTCGAGTATAACATTCAGTACTTC. It translates to CASSLGLEYNIQYF.